The rows below give T cell receptor beta chains drawn from one sample of a study of blood T cell repertoires in COVID-19. The data were produced by immunoSEQ multiplex PCR, yet TCRdb's version contains in-frame clones alone and is incomplete. The data show hundreds of thousands of clones, with roughly 90% seen just once and under 0.95% held by the top ten. Sample: peripheral blood. The receptors come from a woman aged 25 to 39 with acute or convalescent COVID-19. The CDR3 runs from the conserved cysteine through the conserved F or W. The order of the fields is D gene, V gene, clone size, J gene, CDR3 DNA, CDR3 protein. A D gene is named only where the DNA matches it firmly. The size entry is marked missing in some rows and otherwise reads once, few, many or a size class.

D: TRBD1
V: TRBV27
size: few
J: TRBJ1-2
DNA: TGTGCCAGCAAAAGGACAGGAGTTAACTATGGCTACACCTTC
CDR3: CASKRTGVNYGYTF

D: .
V: TRBV6-2/TRBV6-3
size: .
J: TRBJ2-7
DNA: TGTGCCAGCAGTTCCGGAAGGCTTGGACAGAGCAACTTC
CDR3: CASSSGRLGQSNF

D: TRBD1
V: TRBV18
size: .
J: TRBJ1-2
DNA: TGTGCCAGCTCACCCCAACGGACAGGGACCGAATATGGCTACACCTTC
CDR3: CASSPQRTGTEYGYTF

D: TRBD2
V: TRBV4-3
size: .
J: TRBJ2-5
DNA: TGCGCCAGCAGCCAAGCGGCTAGCGGGCCCCAAGAGACCCAGTACTTC
CDR3: CASSQAASGPQETQYF

D: TRBD1
V: TRBV2
size: .
J: TRBJ1-2
DNA: TGTGCCAGCAGTGCCGGGACAGTGTATGGCTACACCTTC
CDR3: CASSAGTVYGYTF

D: .
V: TRBV5-6
size: .
J: TRBJ1-1
DNA: TGTGCCAGCAGCTTGATGGGGGGCACTGAAGCTTTCTTT
CDR3: CASSLMGGTEAFF

D: TRBD1
V: TRBV18
size: .
J: TRBJ2-2
DNA: TGTGCCAGCTCACCGGGACAGGGTTACACCGGGGAGCTGTTTTTT
CDR3: CASSPGQGYTGELFF

D: .
V: TRBV25-1
size: .
J: TRBJ1-1
DNA: TGTGCCAGCATCCCCTCGGACAGACTGAACACTGAAGCTTTCTTT
CDR3: CASIPSDRLNTEAFF

D: TRBD1
V: TRBV5-4
size: .
J: TRBJ1-3
DNA: TGTGCCAGCAGCTTGAACAGGGGGACTGGAAACACCATATATTTT
CDR3: CASSLNRGTGNTIYF

D: TRBD2
V: TRBV6-5
size: .
J: TRBJ2-1
DNA: TGTGCCAGCACCCATCTAGCGGGAGGATACAATGAGCAGTTCTTC
CDR3: CASTHLAGGYNEQFF

D: .
V: TRBV18
size: .
J: TRBJ1-5
DNA: TGTGCCAGCGGTTCCGGTCGGAGCAATCAGCCCCAGCATTTT
CDR3: CASGSGRSNQPQHF

D: TRBD2
V: TRBV7-2
size: .
J: TRBJ2-7
DNA: TGTGCCAGCAGCTCACTCGGGACTAGCGGCAGCTACGAGCAGTACTTC
CDR3: CASSSLGTSGSYEQYF

D: TRBD1
V: TRBV30
size: .
J: TRBJ1-6
DNA: TGTGCCCTACGGGACAGTAATTCACCCCTCCACTTT
CDR3: CALRDSNSPLHF

D: .
V: TRBV27
size: once
J: TRBJ2-7
DNA: TGTGCCAGCAGAGATACAGGGAGCTCCTACGAGCAGTACTTC
CDR3: CASRDTGSSYEQYF

D: .
V: TRBV6-2/TRBV6-3
size: once
J: TRBJ1-1
DNA: TGTGCCAGCAGTTACTCGAGAGGAAGAACTGAAGCTTTCTTT
CDR3: CASSYSRGRTEAFF

D: TRBD2
V: TRBV27
size: .
J: TRBJ2-5
DNA: TGTGCCCTGTGCATTCCTAGGGGAGGGCCCCAAGAGACCCAGTACTTC
CDR3: CALCIPRGGPQETQYF

D: .
V: TRBV27
size: once
J: TRBJ1-2
DNA: TGTGCCAGCTTAGGGGAAAACTATGGCTACACCTTC
CDR3: CASLGENYGYTF

D: TRBD1
V: TRBV11-2
size: .
J: TRBJ2-7
DNA: TGTGCCAGCAGCTTAGGGGACAGCTCCTACGAGCAGTACTTC
CDR3: CASSLGDSSYEQYF

D: .
V: TRBV6-5
size: .
J: TRBJ2-7
DNA: TGTGCCAGCATTAGGACAGACTACGAGCAGTACTTC
CDR3: CASIRTDYEQYF

D: TRBD2
V: TRBV7-9
size: once
J: TRBJ2-3
DNA: TGTGCCAGCAGCTTAGGGGGTAGCGGGCCACGAACCCGCACAGATACGCAGTATTTT
CDR3: CASSLGGSGPRTRTDTQYF

D: .
V: TRBV10-2
size: .
J: TRBJ2-7
DNA: TGCGCCAGCAGTCTTCGAACGGGAGTCTACGAGCAGTACTTC
CDR3: CASSLRTGVYEQYF

D: TRBD2
V: TRBV18
size: .
J: TRBJ2-1
DNA: TGTGCCAGCTCACCGGACGCGGGGGGTGAGCAGTTCTTC
CDR3: CASSPDAGGEQFF

D: .
V: TRBV13
size: once
J: TRBJ2-7
DNA: TGTGCCAGCAGCTCAACGGGTCCGCCCCACGAGCAGTACTTC
CDR3: CASSSTGPPHEQYF

D: TRBD1
V: TRBV19
size: .
J: TRBJ2-3
DNA: TGTGCCAGTAGTATAGTGGGACAGGGAACAGATACGCAGTATTTT
CDR3: CASSIVGQGTDTQYF

D: TRBD2
V: TRBV3-1/TRBV3-2
size: .
J: TRBJ2-1
DNA: TGTGCCAGCAGCCAAGTCGTAGCGGGAGGCAATGAGCAGTTCTTC
CDR3: CASSQVVAGGNEQFF

D: TRBD2
V: TRBV4-3
size: .
J: TRBJ2-7
DNA: TGCGCCAGCAGCCAAGGGACTAGCAGGACCTACGAGCAGTACTTC
CDR3: CASSQGTSRTYEQYF

D: TRBD2
V: TRBV12-5
size: .
J: TRBJ2-1
DNA: TGTGCTAGTGGTTTGGGGACTAGCGGGTTGAATGAGCAGTTCTTC
CDR3: CASGLGTSGLNEQFF

D: TRBD1
V: TRBV18
size: .
J: TRBJ2-7
DNA: TGTGCCAGCTCACCCCCGGGACAGACCTACGAGCAGTACTTC
CDR3: CASSPPGQTYEQYF

D: TRBD2
V: TRBV5-6
size: .
J: TRBJ2-7
DNA: TGTGCCAGCAGCGATACGGGACTAGGGATGTCCTACGAGCAGTACTTC
CDR3: CASSDTGLGMSYEQYF

D: .
V: TRBV30
size: .
J: TRBJ2-7
DNA: TGTGCCCAGGAGGCGGGCTCCTACGAGCAGTACTTC
CDR3: CAQEAGSYEQYF

D: TRBD2
V: TRBV27
size: .
J: TRBJ2-5
DNA: TGTGCCAGCAGTTCCATCCAGCTAGCGGGAATTCAAGAGACCCAGTACTTC
CDR3: CASSSIQLAGIQETQYF

D: .
V: TRBV18
size: few
J: TRBJ1-2
DNA: TGTGCCAGCTCACAGGACATCTATGGCTACACCTTC
CDR3: CASSQDIYGYTF

D: .
V: TRBV5-6
size: .
J: TRBJ1-2
DNA: TGTGCCAGCAGCTTGGCTGTTAGGAGAAACTATGGCTACACCTTC
CDR3: CASSLAVRRNYGYTF

D: .
V: TRBV27
size: .
J: TRBJ2-7
DNA: TGTGCCAGCAGACGTTCCCTCGGGGTGGAGGACGAGCAGTACTTC
CDR3: CASRRSLGVEDEQYF

D: TRBD2
V: TRBV4-3
size: .
J: TRBJ2-7
DNA: TGCGCCAGCAGCCAAGATACTAGCGGTACCTACGAGCAGTACTTC
CDR3: CASSQDTSGTYEQYF

D: TRBD2
V: TRBV27
size: .
J: TRBJ2-5
DNA: TGTGCCAGCAACCAGCGGGGGGGCCAAGAGACCCAGTACTTC
CDR3: CASNQRGGQETQYF

D: .
V: TRBV5-1
size: .
J: TRBJ2-7
DNA: TGCGCCAGCAGCTCCGGAGGGAAGACCTACGAGCAGTACTTC
CDR3: CASSSGGKTYEQYF

D: TRBD1
V: TRBV7-6
size: .
J: TRBJ1-4
DNA: TGTGCCAGCACCCCGGGACAGTCCGGTAATGAAAAACTGTTTTTT
CDR3: CASTPGQSGNEKLFF

D: .
V: TRBV5-4
size: .
J: TRBJ2-1
DNA: TGTGCCAGCGAGGACTTCGCGACCTCGCGTGAGCAGTTCTTC
CDR3: CASEDFATSREQFF

D: TRBD1
V: TRBV7-9
size: .
J: TRBJ1-2
DNA: TGTGCCAGCAGCTTCGGACAGGGGGCGAACGGCTACACCTTC
CDR3: CASSFGQGANGYTF

D: .
V: TRBV6-6
size: .
J: TRBJ2-2
DNA: TGTGCCAGCAGTTCATGGCGGACGAACACCGGGGAGCTGTTTTTT
CDR3: CASSSWRTNTGELFF

D: .
V: TRBV6-2/TRBV6-3
size: .
J: TRBJ1-5
DNA: TGTGCCAGCAGTCTACAGGGAGATCAGCCCCAGCATTTT
CDR3: CASSLQGDQPQHF

D: .
V: TRBV5-1
size: .
J: TRBJ2-2
DNA: TGCGCCAGCAGCCCCCACCGACTAGGGGACACCGGGGAGCTGTTTTTT
CDR3: CASSPHRLGDTGELFF

D: .
V: TRBV14
size: .
J: TRBJ2-5
DNA: TGTGCCAGCAGCAAACCGGGACACGGGTCTGAGACCCAGTACTTC
CDR3: CASSKPGHGSETQYF

D: .
V: TRBV27
size: .
J: TRBJ1-6
DNA: TGTGCCAGCAGTTTATATTTCAGGGTATCACCCCTCCACTTT
CDR3: CASSLYFRVSPLHF

D: TRBD2
V: TRBV5-1
size: .
J: TRBJ2-7
DNA: TGCGCCAGCAGTCCTTCTGGGGGACTAGCGGGAGAGAGGGGCTACGAGCAGTACTTC
CDR3: CASSPSGGLAGERGYEQYF

D: TRBD2
V: TRBV7-2
size: few
J: TRBJ2-7
DNA: TGTGCCAGCAGCTTAGGAGTAGCGGGAATCTCGTACGAGCAGTACTTC
CDR3: CASSLGVAGISYEQYF

D: .
V: TRBV5-4
size: once
J: TRBJ2-5
DNA: TGTGCCAGCAGCTTGGTACGACGGGAAGAGACCCAGTACTTC
CDR3: CASSLVRREETQYF

D: .
V: TRBV19
size: .
J: TRBJ1-5
DNA: TGTGCCAGTAGTCAAGCGGTAAATCAGCCCCAGCATTTT
CDR3: CASSQAVNQPQHF

D: .
V: TRBV10-1
size: .
J: TRBJ2-3
DNA: TGCGCCAGGGTTAGCAGGGAGGGCACAGATACGCAGTATTTT
CDR3: CARVSREGTDTQYF

D: TRBD1
V: TRBV7-2
size: .
J: TRBJ2-7
DNA: TGTGCCAGCAGCTTAGAGCAGGGGGCCTACGAGCAGTACTTC
CDR3: CASSLEQGAYEQYF

D: .
V: TRBV9
size: once
J: TRBJ2-1
DNA: TGTGCCAGCAGCGTAGCTACAGGGAACTACAATGAGCAGTTCTTC
CDR3: CASSVATGNYNEQFF

D: TRBD1
V: TRBV5-4
size: .
J: TRBJ2-7
DNA: TGTGCCAGCAGCTCCGGACAGGGGAGATACGAGCAGTACTTC
CDR3: CASSSGQGRYEQYF

D: .
V: TRBV5-6
size: .
J: TRBJ1-1
DNA: TGTGCCAGCAGCTTGGGTGGAGGTTTGCGGAACACTGAAGCTTTCTTT
CDR3: CASSLGGGLRNTEAFF

D: TRBD2
V: TRBV29-1
size: once
J: TRBJ2-7
DNA: TGCAGCGTTGAAGATCGAGGGACTAGCGGGACCGAGCAGTACTTC
CDR3: CSVEDRGTSGTEQYF

D: .
V: TRBV12-3/TRBV12-4
size: medium-sized
J: TRBJ1-1
DNA: TGTGCCAGCAGTTTCCAGGGGAGTACTGAAGCTTTCTTT
CDR3: CASSFQGSTEAFF